A selection of T cell receptor beta chains follows, all from one sample in a study of blood T cells in healthy people across ages. TCRdb re-analysed the 5' RACE reads in MiXCR, keeping a single row per CDR3 protein. In the table there are just under 900,000 distinct CDR3 sequences, under 35% of which are singletons. Sequencing was carried out using blood. The receptors stem from a woman over 75 in good health. Both conserved end residues are part of each CDR3. The D gene is left open where the match is weak. Part of the rows lack a size; the others show once, few, many or a class for expanded clones.

j_call: TRBJ2-2; d_call: NA; clone_size: few; v_call: TRBV3-1; cdr3_aa: CASSQYTGPGELFF; cdr3_nt: TGTGCCAGCAGCCAATATACAGGGCCCGGGGAGCTGTTTTTT
j_call: TRBJ2-7; d_call: NA; clone_size: many; v_call: TRBV4-1; cdr3_aa: CVSSQVEGVYHEQYF; cdr3_nt: TGCGTCAGCAGCCAAGTGGAAGGGGTCTACCACGAGCAGTACTTC
j_call: TRBJ1-2; d_call: TRBD1; clone_size: many; v_call: TRBV4-3; cdr3_aa: CASSQAGQGAHVISSGYTF; cdr3_nt: TGCGCCAGCAGCCAAGCTGGACAGGGGGCGCATGTCATCTCCTCGGGCTACACCTTC
j_call: TRBJ1-2; d_call: NA; clone_size: few; v_call: TRBV10-3; cdr3_aa: CAISPDRNYGCTF; cdr3_nt: TGTGCCATCAGTCCCGACCGAAACTATGGCTGCACCTTC
j_call: TRBJ2-4; d_call: TRBD1; clone_size: many; v_call: TRBV5-1; cdr3_aa: CASSFGDRGAIWQVELAKNIQYF; cdr3_nt: TGCGCCAGCAGCTTCGGGGACAGGGGCGCTATCTGGCAGGTTGAACTAGCCAAAAACATTCAGTACTTC
j_call: TRBJ1-4; d_call: NA; clone_size: many; v_call: TRBV20-1; cdr3_aa: CSARIRAEKLFF; cdr3_nt: TGCAGTGCTAGAATCAGGGCTGAAAAACTGTTTTTT
j_call: TRBJ2-2; d_call: NA; clone_size: NA; v_call: TRBV7-9; cdr3_aa: CASKDRGATGELFF; cdr3_nt: TGTGCCAGCAAGGATCGGGGGGCCACCGGGGAGCTGTTTTTT
j_call: TRBJ1-1; d_call: NA; clone_size: NA; v_call: TRBV7-2; cdr3_aa: CASSLVAAPRLYTEAFF; cdr3_nt: TGTGCCAGCAGCTTAGTGGCGGCCCCCCGCTTGTACACTGAAGCTTTCTTT
j_call: TRBJ2-7; d_call: TRBD1; clone_size: many; v_call: TRBV5-1; cdr3_aa: CASSWGQANYEQYF; cdr3_nt: TGCGCCAGCAGCTGGGGACAGGCGAACTACGAGCAGTACTTC
j_call: TRBJ2-3; d_call: NA; clone_size: few; v_call: TRBV12-3/TRBV12-4; cdr3_aa: CASSFGAGADTQYF; cdr3_nt: TGTGCCAGCAGTTTTGGGGCGGGCGCAGATACGCAGTATTTT
j_call: TRBJ2-5; d_call: TRBD2; clone_size: many; v_call: TRBV12-3/TRBV12-4; cdr3_aa: CASRPAGGAGRTQYF; cdr3_nt: TGTGCCAGCAGACCCGCCGGGGGAGCGGGGCGGACCCAGTACTTC
j_call: TRBJ1-5; d_call: NA; clone_size: NA; v_call: TRBV5-1; cdr3_aa: CASRPGLGSSQPQHF; cdr3_nt: TGCGCCAGCAGACCGGGACTGGGGAGTAGTCAGCCCCAGCATTTT
j_call: TRBJ2-7; d_call: TRBD1; clone_size: NA; v_call: TRBV7-9; cdr3_aa: CASSLGAATGDDEQYF; cdr3_nt: TGTGCCAGCAGCTTAGGCGCTGCGACAGGGGACGACGAGCAGTACTTC
j_call: TRBJ1-2; d_call: TRBD1; clone_size: few; v_call: TRBV15; cdr3_aa: CATSREGKIQDRAGNGYTF; cdr3_nt: TGTGCCACCAGCAGAGAGGGAAAGATTCAAGACAGGGCGGGAAATGGCTACACCTTC
j_call: TRBJ2-1; d_call: TRBD2; clone_size: NA; v_call: TRBV13; cdr3_aa: CASSPRDYPINVRFF; cdr3_nt: TGTGCCAGTAGCCCCCGGGACTATCCTATCAATGTGCGGTTCTTC
j_call: TRBJ1-1; d_call: TRBD1; clone_size: few; v_call: TRBV6-5; cdr3_aa: CASSYDRVVPEAFF; cdr3_nt: TGTGCCAGCAGTTACGACAGGGTGGTCCCTGAAGCTTTCTTT
j_call: TRBJ2-5; d_call: NA; clone_size: few; v_call: TRBV28; cdr3_aa: CASSSAETGQETQYF; cdr3_nt: TGTGCCAGCAGTTCCGCGGAGACAGGCCAAGAGACCCAGTACTTC
j_call: TRBJ1-2; d_call: TRBD1; clone_size: NA; v_call: TRBV20-1; cdr3_aa: CSAWTGPSYGYTF; cdr3_nt: TGCAGTGCGTGGACAGGTCCTTCCTATGGCTACACCTTC
j_call: TRBJ1-1; d_call: TRBD1; clone_size: few; v_call: TRBV18; cdr3_aa: CASSPPGQGNTEAFF; cdr3_nt: TGTGCCAGCTCACCACCGGGACAGGGGAACACTGAAGCTTTCTTT
j_call: TRBJ2-3; d_call: TRBD1; clone_size: many; v_call: TRBV7-2; cdr3_aa: CASSTRQGPDTQYF; cdr3_nt: TGTGCCAGCAGCACACGACAGGGCCCAGATACGCAGTATTTT
j_call: TRBJ1-2; d_call: TRBD1; clone_size: many; v_call: TRBV7-9; cdr3_aa: CASSPGQGLNYGYTF; cdr3_nt: TGTGCCAGCAGCCCAGGACAGGGCCTTAACTATGGCTACACCTTC
j_call: TRBJ2-7; d_call: TRBD2; clone_size: NA; v_call: TRBV6-1; cdr3_aa: CASSLTGTSGEQYF; cdr3_nt: TGTGCCAGCAGTCTTACCGGGACTAGCGGCGAGCAGTACTTC
j_call: TRBJ2-1; d_call: NA; clone_size: many; v_call: TRBV20-1; cdr3_aa: CSARVDSLSSYNEQFF; cdr3_nt: TGCAGTGCTAGAGTGGACAGCCTAAGCTCCTACAATGAGCAGTTCTTC
j_call: TRBJ2-2; d_call: TRBD2; clone_size: NA; v_call: TRBV6-1; cdr3_aa: CAGTSGGAIDTGELFF; cdr3_nt: TGTGCCGGGACTAGCGGGGGGGCCATAGACACCGGGGAGCTGTTTTTT